This TCR beta chain was sequenced during a study of T cells in Graves' hyperthyroidism and ophthalmopathy. Clinicians diagnosed patients from clinical symptoms, serum thyroxine and TRAb, thyroid ultrasound and orbital computed tomography. PBMCs were obtained from approximately 10 ml fresh peripheral blood. Researchers amplified the TCR beta CDR3 regions from RNA transcripts. A first-round RT-PCR of the TCR CDR3 used the HTBI primer set. TCRdb re-called the multiplex PCR reads through MiXCR, storing one row per CDR3 protein. The sample has a few hundred thousand distinct CDR3 sequences, 15% to 18% seen once. This TCR was recovered from a young woman with Graves' hyperthyroidism that later progressed to Graves' ophthalmopathy. The sequencing sample was made of blood.

The chain's CDR3 is CASSPRTDSSYEQYF. CDR3 DNA sequence: TGCGCCAGCAGCCCGCGGACAGACAGCTCCTACGAGCAGTACTTC. The chain uses TRBV5-1 and TRBJ2-7, with TRBD1 as a possible D gene (6 bases). CDR3 length: 15 residues. The germline CDR1 and CDR2 sequences are SGHRS and YFSETQ. V was clipped by 4 bases and J by 0 bases, with 14 bases between them.